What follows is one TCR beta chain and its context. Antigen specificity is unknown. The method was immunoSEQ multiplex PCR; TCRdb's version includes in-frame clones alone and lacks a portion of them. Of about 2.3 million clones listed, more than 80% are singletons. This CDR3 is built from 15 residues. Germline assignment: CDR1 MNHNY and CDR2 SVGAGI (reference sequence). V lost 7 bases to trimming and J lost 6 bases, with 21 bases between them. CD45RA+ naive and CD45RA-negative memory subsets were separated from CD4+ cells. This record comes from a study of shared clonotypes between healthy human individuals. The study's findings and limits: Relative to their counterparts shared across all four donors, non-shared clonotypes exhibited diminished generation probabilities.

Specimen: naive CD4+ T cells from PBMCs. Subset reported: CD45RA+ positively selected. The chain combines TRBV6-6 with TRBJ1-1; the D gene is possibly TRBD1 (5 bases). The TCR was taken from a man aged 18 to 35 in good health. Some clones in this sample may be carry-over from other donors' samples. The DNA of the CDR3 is TGTGCCAGCACCATGAGCGGTGGGGGTTTCGCTGAAGCTTTCTTT. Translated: CASTMSGGGFAEAFF.